These 16 T cell receptor beta chains came from one sample sequenced in a study of T cells in Graves' hyperthyroidism and ophthalmopathy. Amplified regions were TCR beta CDR3 sequences from RNA transcripts. The HTBI primer set was used in a first-round RT-PCR of the TCR CDR3. One entry per CDR3 protein results from TCRdb running MiXCR on the multiplex PCR reads. Of 600,000 or so distinct CDR3 sequences in the sample, about 16% were seen once. The sequenced sample consisted of blood. The receptors stem from a woman under 40 with Graves' hyperthyroidism.

This clonotype was counted between two and nine times. The chain joins TRBV25-1 to TRBJ2-1; D perhaps matches TRBD2 (7 bases). The ends were cut back, 8 bases at V and 7 bases at J, with 21 bases in the middle. Germline V lookup: CDR1 MGHDK, CDR2 SYGVNS. This CDR3 comprises 15 residues. This CDR3 is CASSTSRSQGNEQFF. For the CDR3, the DNA is TGTGCCAGCTCGACTAGCCGGAGCCAGGGGAATGAGCAGTTCTTC.

The chain employs TRBV11-3 and TRBJ2-1; 7 nucleotides agree with TRBD1. The junction had 3 bases not matched to a gene; V was cut back by 1 base and J by 0 bases. CDR3 length: 16 amino acids. Germline V CDR1 and CDR2: SGHNT, YENEEA. CDR3 region: CASSLAPGGSYNEQFF. The DNA for the CDR3 is TGTGCCAGCAGCTTAGCTCCAGGGGGCTCCTACAATGAGCAGTTCTTC.

There are a few counts of this clonotype. The DNA of the CDR3 is TGTGCCAGCAGTGACTCTGTGTACGGGCCCCGGGAGGGCTACACCTTC. Amino acids: CASSDSVYGPREGYTF. The gene calls are TRBV6-1 and TRBJ1-2, with D uncertain. The CDR3 extends over 16 amino acids. V was cut by 3 bases and J by 8 bases, with 22 bases left in between. The germline gives CDR1 MNHNS, CDR2 SASEGT.

This clonotype has a count of ten or more. The chain combines TRBV6-2 or TRBV6-3 with TRBJ2-7; D is unresolved. The CDR3 has 12 amino acids. From germline, CDR1 is MNHEY and CDR2 SVGEGT. V was clipped by 0 bases and J by 4 bases, with 4 bases between them. The CDR3 loop reads CASSYSRYEQYF. CDR3 bases: TGTGCCAGCAGTTACTCGAGATACGAGCAGTACTTC.

This clonotype appeared a few times. The CDR3 reads CASGLEGAADTQYF. The CDR3 DNA reads TGTGCTAGTGGTTTAGAGGGCGCCGCAGATACGCAGTATTTT. The chain joins TRBV12-5 to TRBJ2-3, with a weak D call TRBD2 (5 bases). CDR1 and CDR2 from the germline V gene are LGHNT and FRNRAP. With 3 bases removed from V and 4 bases from J, the gap between germline ends came to 11 bases. The CDR3 covers 14 residues.

There are many counts of this clonotype. The CDR3 DNA sequence: TGTGCCAGCAGCCACCGACAGGGCGTCAGCGAGCAGTACTTC. Protein product: CASSHRQGVSEQYF. The chain employs TRBV11-1 and TRBJ2-7, with 7 bases fitting TRBD1. V shed 5 bases and J 6 bases; nucleotides not matched to a gene: 10. Germline V gene data show CDR1 as SGHAT and CDR2 as FQDESV (reference sequence). This CDR3 spans 14 amino acids.

This clonotype has a count of ten or more. The rearrangement links TRBV28 to TRBJ2-1; TRBD2 agrees at 10 bases. The germline V gene encodes CDR1 MDHEN and CDR2 SYDVKM. This CDR3 region has 15 residues. V lost 6 bases, J lost 5 bases, and 7 bases stayed unmatched. The CDR3 bases are TGTGCCAGCAGAAGGAGCGGGAGGGCCAACAATGAGCAGTTCTTC. It is translated as CASRRSGRANNEQFF.

The V gene is TRBV24-1, the J gene TRBJ1-5; D remains ambiguous. This CDR3 is 12 amino acids long. Trimming removed 4 bases at V and 8 bases at J, with 8 bases between. Per germline, CDR1 KGHDR and CDR2 SFDVKD. CDR3 sequence (DNA): TGTGCCACCAGTGACGGCACCAAGCCCCAGCATTTT. It translates to CATSDGTKPQHF.

Many counts were recorded for this clonotype. V is TRBV27 and J is TRBJ2-7, with 11 nucleotides matching TRBD2. V was pared by 5 bases and J by 3 bases, with 6 bases of the junction left unmatched. This CDR3 spans 15 amino acids. The germline V gene has CDR1 MNHEY and CDR2 SMNVEV (reference sequence). The CDR3 region is CASSILAGGVYEQYF. CDR3 sequence (DNA): TGTGCCAGCAGTATTCTAGCGGGAGGCGTCTACGAGCAGTACTTC.

This clonotype was recorded at least ten times. The chain carries TRBV28 and TRBJ2-3, with 11 bases identical to TRBD2. The length of the CDR3 is 16 residues. The germline V gene has CDR1 MDHEN and CDR2 SYDVKM. V shed 5 bases, J shed 2 bases, and the junction held 6 bases outside the gene matches. This CDR3 reads CASSPLSGGVTDTQYF. As DNA, the CDR3 is TGTGCCAGCAGTCCACTTAGCGGGGGGGTCACAGATACGCAGTATTTT.

The table lists this clonotype with many counts. The chain is built from TRBV27 and TRBJ1-5, with D possibly TRBD1 on 6 matching bases. From germline, CDR1 is MNHEY and CDR2 SMNVEV (reference sequence). Deletions cut 2 bases from V and 5 bases from J, with 13 bases between. The CDR3 runs to 15 residues. The CDR3 DNA follows: TGTGCCAGCAGTTTAGATGGAGGGGGTTATCAGCCCCAGCATTTT. Translating it yields CASSLDGGGYQPQHF.

There are many counts of this clonotype. CDR3 bases: TGTGCCAGCTCCCCCGACGGGTTCGGCACAGATACGCAGTATTTT. Translated, it gives CASSPDGFGTDTQYF. V usage is TRBV18 and J usage is TRBJ2-3, with D hard to call. The CDR3 is 15 amino acids. Germline V lookup: CDR1 KGHSH, CDR2 LQKENI. V was clipped by 6 bases and J by 1 base, with 14 bases between them.

This sequence joins TRBV4-1 and TRBJ2-2; 8 nucleotides match TRBD2. Germline V gene sequence: CDR1 MGHRA, CDR2 YSYEKL. The V segment lost 0 bases and the J segment 5 bases; nucleotides outside the gene matches: 11. The CDR3 contains 18 residues. The CDR3 region is CASSQDWGLVLGTGELFF. CDR3 coding DNA: TGCGCCAGCAGCCAAGATTGGGGACTAGTATTAGGTACCGGGGAGCTGTTTTTT.

This clonotype was seen only a few times. V usage is TRBV27 and J usage is TRBJ1-3, with D unclear. The CDR3 contains 13 residues. Germline V gene sequence: CDR1 MNHEY, CDR2 SMNVEV (reference sequence). Deletions cut 6 bases from V and 0 bases from J, with 6 bases between. In DNA form, the CDR3 reads TGTGCCAGCAGAGGTAGCTCTGGAAACACCATATATTTT. Amino acid sequence: CASRGSSGNTIYF.

Of note for this clonotype: With a much larger clone just one base away, this may be a read error. The V call is TRBV6-5, the J call TRBJ2-5; D is undetermined. Trimming pared 0 bases from V and 5 bases from J, leaving 4 bases between. This CDR3 comprises 12 residues. Germline V gives CDR1 MNHEY, CDR2 SVGAGI. Written as DNA, the CDR3 is TGTGCCAGCAGTTACTCGAGTGAGACCCAGTACTTC. It yields the protein CASSYSSETQYF.

Ten or more counts support this clonotype. J is TRBJ2-1 and V is TRBV2; no clear D gene. The CDR3 has 13 residues. Germline V gene sequence: CDR1 SNHLY, CDR2 FYNNEI. V shed 6 bases and J shed 9 bases, with 15 bases lying between them. The CDR3 is CASSMDELGEQFF. The CDR3 nucleotides read TGTGCCAGCAGCATGGACGAACTCGGTGAGCAGTTCTTC.